Given below is one TCR beta chain in context. Antigen specificity is unknown. The sample belongs to a study of shared clonotypes between healthy human individuals. The CDR3 covers 14 residues. The V end was cut by 7 bases, the J end by 4 bases, with 19 bases between. The germline gives CDR1 GTSNPN, CDR2 SVGIG (reference sequence). Whole-study findings and limits: Sharing across a few donors was seen in 4% to 6.5% of naive CD4 clonotypes. Non-shared clonotypes were found to have lower generation probabilities than the clonotypes that were shared by all four of the sorted-subset donors. Researchers sampled blood only, noting tissue repertoires likely differ.

For every subset, genomic DNA was evenly distributed across several immunoSEQ plates. Sequenced by immunoSEQ multiplex PCR; TCRdb stores in-frame clones only, minus some. This sample yields about 2.4 million clones, of which roughly 93% are seen a single time; more than 0.35% belongs to the top ten. This receptor was obtained from a man between 18 and 29 years old in good health. Some clones in this sample may be carry-over from other donors' samples. Specimen: naive CD4+ T cells from PBMCs. Regarding subset: CD45RA+ positively selected. The chain combines TRBV30 with TRBJ2-5, with D tentatively TRBD1 or TRBD2 (6 bases each). CDR3: CALGGRAGGETQYF. The CDR3 DNA is TGTGCCTTAGGGGGGCGCGCCGGAGGAGAGACCCAGTACTTC. Full variable domain (rest looked up from reference TRBV30 and TRBJ2-5): SQTIHQWPATLVQPVGSPLSLECTVEGTSNPNLYWYRQAAGRGLQLLFYSVGIGQISSEVPQNLSASRPQDRQFILSSKKLLLSDSGFYLCALGGRAGGETQYFGPGTRLLVL.